The 8 T cell receptor beta chains in this list originate from one sample, sequenced in a study of control samples from healthy donors and cancer patients. Sequencing used immunoSEQ multiplex PCR; TCRdb keeps in-frame clones, though not all of them. There are about 100,000 clones in the sample; just over 90% occur only once, and 8% to 9.5% lies in the top ten. Input material: blood. These receptors originate from a man younger than 35 in good health.

The chain is built from TRBV5-4 and TRBJ1-2, with D hard to call. Trimming removed 3 bases from V and 7 bases from J, with 19 bases in between. Germline CDR1 SGHNT, CDR2 YYREEE (reference sequence). CDR3 length: 15 residues. In DNA form, the CDR3 reads TGTGCCAGCAGCTCCAAACATACAGCGTCTGGTGGCTACACCTTC. It yields the protein CASSSKHTASGGYTF.

The gene calls are TRBV10-3 and TRBJ1-2, with D unclear. Trimming left V 6 bases short and J 4 bases short, with 15 bases between. The germline V gene encodes CDR1 ENHRY and CDR2 SYGVKD. The CDR3 runs to 14 residues. Written as DNA, the CDR3 is TGTGCCATCAGCGAGCTGGTGGCGGTCTATGGCTACACCTTC. Translated, it gives CAISELVAVYGYTF.

The chain carries TRBV5-1 and TRBJ2-1, with D maybe TRBD1 (6 bases). Germline assignment: CDR1 SGHRS and CDR2 YFSETQ. The CDR3 is made up of 14 amino acids. Between the trimmed V and J ends, which lost 4 bases and 5 bases, there was a span of 13 bases. CDR3: CASSIQTGNNEQFF. The DNA for the CDR3 is TGCGCCAGCAGCATTCAAACAGGGAACAATGAGCAGTTCTTC. Using reference TRBV5-1 and TRBJ2-1 for the parts outside the CDR3, the full variable domain is KAGVTQTPRYLIKTRGQQVTLSCSPISGHRSVSWYQQTPGQGLQFLFEYFSETQRNKGNFPGRFSGRQFSNSRSEMNVSTLELGDSALYLCASSIQTGNNEQFFGPGTRLTVL.

In regard to this clone: The sample contains more than one DNA sequence encoding this CDR3. This chain connects TRBV2 to TRBJ1-3; TRBD1 agrees at 7 bases. The CDR3 consists of 13 residues. Germline trimming cut 8 bases from V and 2 bases from J; bases unmatched to any gene: 3. Germline values: CDR1 SNHLY, CDR2 FYNNEI. The CDR3 DNA reads as TGTGCCAGCCGAGACAGGGCTGGAAACACCATATATTTT. Amino acid sequence: CASRDRAGNTIYF. The whole variable domain, filled in from reference TRBV2 and TRBJ1-3, reads EPEVTQTPSHQVTQMGQEVILRCVPISNHLYFYWYRQILGQKVEFLVSFYNNEISEKSEIFDDQFSVERPDGSNFTLKIRSTKLEDSAMYFCASRDRAGNTIYFGEGSWLTVV.

The chain has TRBV23-1 and TRBJ2-7; TRBD1 agrees at 8 bases. TRBV23-1 is an ORF for which the function is uncertain. The V segment lost 0 bases and the J segment 2 bases; nucleotides outside the gene matches: 0. The CDR3 has 14 amino acids. CDR3 protein: CASSQSGQAYEQYF. The CDR3, as DNA: TGCGCCAGCAGTCAATCGGGACAGGCCTACGAGCAGTACTTC.

The chain employs TRBV30 and TRBJ1-6; D may be TRBD1 (5 bases). Germline V gives CDR1 GTSNPN, CDR2 SVGIG (reference sequence). The CDR3 sequence is 14 residues long. V was trimmed by 2 bases and J by 4 bases, leaving 9 bases between them. The CDR3 region has the DNA TGTGCCTGGAGTAAAGGGGTTTATAATTCACCCCTCCACTTT. Translating gives CAWSKGVYNSPLHF.

The chain joins TRBV25-1 to TRBJ1-1, with 8 bases fitting TRBD1. The CDR3 runs 15 residues. Trimming at V came to 7 bases and at J to 4 bases, leaving 11 bases not matched to a gene. Germline V lookup: CDR1 MGHDK, CDR2 SYGVNS. CDR3 DNA: TGTGCCAGCACTCAGACAGGGGTCGGAGGCACTGAAGCTTTCTTT. Amino acids: CASTQTGVGGTEAFF.

The V call is TRBV11-3, the J call TRBJ2-1; 7 bases agree with TRBD2. Looked up from germline, CDR1 is SGHNT and CDR2 is YENEEA. This CDR3 spans 14 amino acids. V was pared by 5 bases and J by 6 bases, with 7 bases of the junction left unmatched. CDR3 sequence reads: CASSVSRGVNEQFF. In DNA, the CDR3 is TGTGCCAGCAGCGTTTCACGGGGGGTCAATGAGCAGTTCTTC.